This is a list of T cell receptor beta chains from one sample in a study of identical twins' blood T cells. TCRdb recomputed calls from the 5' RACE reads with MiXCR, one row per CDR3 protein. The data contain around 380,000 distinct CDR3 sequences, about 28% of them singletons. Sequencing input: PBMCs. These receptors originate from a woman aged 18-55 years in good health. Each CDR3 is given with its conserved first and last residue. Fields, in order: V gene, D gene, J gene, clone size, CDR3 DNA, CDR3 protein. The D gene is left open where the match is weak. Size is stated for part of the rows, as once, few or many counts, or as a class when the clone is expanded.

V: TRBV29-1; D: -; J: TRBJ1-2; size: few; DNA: TGCGTGGTTTGGGGGAAGTCGAACTATGGCTACACCTTC; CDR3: CVVWGKSNYGYTF
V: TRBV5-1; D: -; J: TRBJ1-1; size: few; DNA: TGCGCCAGCAGCTTGATAAGGAACACTGAAGCTTTCTTT; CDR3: CASSLIRNTEAFF
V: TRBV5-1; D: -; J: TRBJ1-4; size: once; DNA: TGCGCCAGCAGCGACGGACAAGTGGATGAAAAACTGTTTTTT; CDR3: CASSDGQVDEKLFF
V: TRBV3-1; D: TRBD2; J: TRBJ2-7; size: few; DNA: TGTGCCAGCAGCCAAGGGACTAGCGGGAGGTGGTCCTACGAGCAGTACTTC; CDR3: CASSQGTSGRWSYEQYF
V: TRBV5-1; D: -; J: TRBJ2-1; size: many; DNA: TGTGCCAGCAGCCCTAGCTCCTACAATGAGCAGTTCTTC; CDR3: CASSPSSYNEQFF
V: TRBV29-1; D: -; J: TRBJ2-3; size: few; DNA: TGCAGCGTTGAAGAATATGCTCGCGAGATATGGGATACGCAGTATTTT; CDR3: CSVEEYAREIWDTQYF
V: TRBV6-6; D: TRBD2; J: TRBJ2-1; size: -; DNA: TGTGCCAGCAGTAAGACTAGCGGGGGTGAAAATGAGCAGTTCTTC; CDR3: CASSKTSGGENEQFF
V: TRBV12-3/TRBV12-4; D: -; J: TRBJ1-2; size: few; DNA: TGTGCCAGCAGTTATCGTGGCTACACCTTC; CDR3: CASSYRGYTF
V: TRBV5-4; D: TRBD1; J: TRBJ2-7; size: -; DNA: TGTGCCAGCAGCTTGGGCGGACAGGGGACGTACGAGCAGTACTTC; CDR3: CASSLGGQGTYEQYF
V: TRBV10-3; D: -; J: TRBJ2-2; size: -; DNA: TGTGCCATCCATGCGGCGGTCACCGGGGAGCTGTTTTTT; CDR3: CAIHAAVTGELFF
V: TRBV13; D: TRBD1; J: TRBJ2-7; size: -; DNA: TGTGCCAGCAGCTTAAGCCCGGGACAGGGGGCCTACAAGCAGTACTTC; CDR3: CASSLSPGQGAYKQYF
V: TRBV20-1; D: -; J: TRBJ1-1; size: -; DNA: TGCAGTGCTACCGGAACAGGGTCGAACACTGAAGCTTTCTTT; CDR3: CSATGTGSNTEAFF
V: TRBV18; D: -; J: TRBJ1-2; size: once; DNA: TGTGCCAGCTCACCGCATCCTAAAGGGAGTGGCTACACCTTC; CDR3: CASSPHPKGSGYTF
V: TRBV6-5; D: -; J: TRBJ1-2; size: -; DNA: TGTGCCAGCAGACTCGGGACCGGGGACTATGGCTACACCTTC; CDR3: CASRLGTGDYGYTF
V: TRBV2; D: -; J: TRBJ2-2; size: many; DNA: TGTGCCAGCAGTGAAAATAAAGGGACGGCCGGGGAGCTGTTTTTT; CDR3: CASSENKGTAGELFF
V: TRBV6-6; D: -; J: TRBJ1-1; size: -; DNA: TGTGCCAGCAGTTTCGACGCGGGGCGGAACACTGAAGCTTTCTTT; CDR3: CASSFDAGRNTEAFF
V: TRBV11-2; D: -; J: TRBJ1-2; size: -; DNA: TGTGCCACCAGCTCAAATCGTGGACAGCGCTATGGCTACACCTTC; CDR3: CATSSNRGQRYGYTF
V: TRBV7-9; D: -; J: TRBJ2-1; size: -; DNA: TGTGCCAGCAGCACCATTGAGGGAAACAATGAGCAGTTCTTC; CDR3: CASSTIEGNNEQFF
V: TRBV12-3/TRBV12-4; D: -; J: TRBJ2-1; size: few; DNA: TGTGCCAGCAGCAATCTAGACTTCGGGACCTACAATGAGCAGTTCTTC; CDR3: CASSNLDFGTYNEQFF
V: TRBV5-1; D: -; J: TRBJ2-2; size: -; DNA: TGCGCCAGCAGCCCTCAGGGTCAGGACACCGGGGAGCTGTTTTTT; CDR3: CASSPQGQDTGELFF
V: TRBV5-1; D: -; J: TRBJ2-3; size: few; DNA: TGCGCCAGCAGCCCGACGGACGGTGCCGATACGCAGTATTTT; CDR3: CASSPTDGADTQYF
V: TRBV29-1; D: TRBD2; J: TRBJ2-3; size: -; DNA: TGCAGCGCACTAGCGGGAGTAGGAGATACGCAGTATTTT; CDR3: CSALAGVGDTQYF
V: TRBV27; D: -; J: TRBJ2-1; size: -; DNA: TGTGCCAGCAGTTTATATGCTAGCTGGGTCTCTTCCAATGAGCAGTTCTTC; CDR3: CASSLYASWVSSNEQFF
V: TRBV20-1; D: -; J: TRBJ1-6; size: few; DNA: TGCAGTGCTAGAGGTGTCAGGTTGGAAAGCTCCTATAATTCACCCCTCCACTTT; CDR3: CSARGVRLESSYNSPLHF
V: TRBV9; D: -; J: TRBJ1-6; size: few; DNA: TGTGCCAGCAGCGTAGGAGGGGCTACGAGTTCACCCCTCCACTTT; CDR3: CASSVGGATSSPLHF
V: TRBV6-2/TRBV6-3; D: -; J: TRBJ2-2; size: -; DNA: TGTGCCAGCAGTTACTCAGCGCCCGGGGAGCTGTTTTTT; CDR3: CASSYSAPGELFF
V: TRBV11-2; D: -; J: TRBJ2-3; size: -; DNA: TGTGCCAGCAGCTTAGTTAGAGACACGCAGTATTTT; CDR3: CASSLVRDTQYF
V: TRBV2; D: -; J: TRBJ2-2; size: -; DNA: TGTGCCAGCAGGTTGAGCGGGGAGCTGTTTTTT; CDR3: CASRLSGELFF
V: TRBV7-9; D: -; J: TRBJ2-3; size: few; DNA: TGTGCCAGCAGCTTGGCAGGACGCGGCACAGATACGCAGTATTTT; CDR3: CASSLAGRGTDTQYF
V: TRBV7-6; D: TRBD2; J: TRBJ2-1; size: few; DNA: TGTGCCAGCAGCTTATATAGCGGGAGACCCAATGAGCAGTTCTTC; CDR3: CASSLYSGRPNEQFF
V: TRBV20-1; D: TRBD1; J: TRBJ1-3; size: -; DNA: TGCAGTGCTAGACTCGGGACAGGGGGAAGAAACACCATATATTTT; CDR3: CSARLGTGGRNTIYF
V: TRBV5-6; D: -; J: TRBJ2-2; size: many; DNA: TGTGCCAGCAGCCAGGGTTCCGGGGAGCTGTTTTTT; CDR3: CASSQGSGELFF
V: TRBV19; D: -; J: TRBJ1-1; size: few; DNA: TGTGCCAGTAGTATAGGAGTTGGGGACACTGAAGCTTTCTTT; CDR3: CASSIGVGDTEAFF
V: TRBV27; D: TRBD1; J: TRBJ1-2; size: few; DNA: TGTGCCAGCAGCCCGGGGACAGGGGCTAACTATGGCTACACCTTC; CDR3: CASSPGTGANYGYTF
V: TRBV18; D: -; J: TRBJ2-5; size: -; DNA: TGTGCCAGCCGTACCAAGGCAAACTGGGAAGAGACCCAGTACTTC; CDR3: CASRTKANWEETQYF
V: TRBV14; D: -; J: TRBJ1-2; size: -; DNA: TGTGCCAGCAGCCGCCGACCGGGAGGCTACACCTTC; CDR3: CASSRRPGGYTF
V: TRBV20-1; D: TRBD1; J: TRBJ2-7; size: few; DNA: TGCAGTGCACCCCGGGACAGGGGATTTGAGCAGTACTTC; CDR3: CSAPRDRGFEQYF